This paragraph covers one TCR beta chain sequence. Its cognate antigen is unknown. This entry comes from a study of CD8 T cells in Susac syndrome. Study in general: Clinically active disease was present in more than five of the sequenced Susac syndrome patients. Eight or nine of these patients were in remission. Each patient with Susac syndrome, at the time of blood draw, was therapy-naive, on corticosteroids, or on intravenous immunoglobulin alone.

The RNA, about 0.45 to 1 ug, was put through reverse transcription using random hexamers. MiXCR was run by TCRdb on the immunoSEQ multiplex PCR reads, yielding one entry per CDR3 protein. This repertoire shows 75,000 to 95,000 distinct CDR3 sequences, just under 95% found once; its top ten account for roughly 0.5%. V was cut by 7 bases and J by 5 bases, with 14 bases left in between. The CDR3 runs 13 residues. Per germline, CDR1 SQVTM and CDR2 ANQGSEA. General study results and limits: Susac-specific public clones in total CD8+ repertoires numbered sixteen; in CD8+ TEMRA repertoires, they numbered about five.

Peripheral blood CD8+ and CD4+ T cells were profiled by TCR beta sequencing. The material sequenced was CD8+ T cells from PBMCs. The receptor was derived from a human donor with Susac syndrome. The chain links TRBV29-1 to TRBJ2-2, with unresolved D. The CDR3 nucleotides read TGCAGCGCCCCGTACAAGGGAACCGGGGAGCTGTTTTTT. It encodes CSAPYKGTGELFF.